This T cell receptor beta chain was observed in a study of regulatory T cells in long-lasting Graves disease. Study in general: Over 5 years on antithyroid drugs plus positive TSH receptor antibodies marked Graves' disease as persistent.

Researchers made TCR beta libraries by using iRepertoire HTBI primers and running Arm-PCR on CDR3 regions. TCRdb used MiXCR to reprocess the multiplex PCR reads, holding one entry per CDR3 protein. This table holds 300,000 to 500,000 distinct CDR3 sequences, less than 25% found once. Time point meaning: persistent/refractory GD, antithyroid drugs over 5 years with positive TRAb. After RNA was extracted from PBMCs, the TCR library was made from it. This specimen consisted of peripheral blood mononuclear cells (PBMCs), obtained when the disease was refractory, from a patient treated with antithyroid drugs. The sequence derives from a female donor with Graves disease.

The DNA of the CDR3 is TGTGCCAGCAGCCCAGTGGGACAGCTCACAGATACGCAGTATTTT. Its translation: CASSPVGQLTDTQYF. The chain links TRBV7-2 to TRBJ2-3, with 7 bases matching TRBD1. The CDR3 spans 15 residues. V dropped 5 bases and J dropped 2; count of bases not matched to a gene: 7. Germline loops: CDR1 SGHTA, CDR2 FQGNSA.